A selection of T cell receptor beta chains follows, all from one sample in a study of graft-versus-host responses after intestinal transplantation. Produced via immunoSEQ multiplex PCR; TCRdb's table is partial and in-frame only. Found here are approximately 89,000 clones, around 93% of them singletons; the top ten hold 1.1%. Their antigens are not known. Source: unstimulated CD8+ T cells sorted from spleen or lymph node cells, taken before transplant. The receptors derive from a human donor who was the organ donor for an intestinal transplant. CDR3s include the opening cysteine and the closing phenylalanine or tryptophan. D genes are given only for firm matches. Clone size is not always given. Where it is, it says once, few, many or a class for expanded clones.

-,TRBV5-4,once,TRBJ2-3,TGTGCCAGCAGCTTTGGTAAGCCCACAGATACGCAGTATTTT,CASSFGKPTDTQYF
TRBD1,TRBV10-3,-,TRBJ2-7,TGTGCCATCACCAGGGACAGTACCTACGAGCAGTACTTC,CAITRDSTYEQYF
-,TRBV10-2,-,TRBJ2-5,TGCGCCAGCTCGGTCGGAGCGGGTTTGAAGACCCAGTACTTC,CASSVGAGLKTQYF
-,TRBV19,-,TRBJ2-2,TGTGCCAGTAGGCCTACCCCATACACCGGGGAGCTGTTTTTT,CASRPTPYTGELFF
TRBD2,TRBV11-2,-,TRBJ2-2,TGTGCCAGCAGCTTAGTGACTAGCGACACCGGGGAGCTGTTTTTT,CASSLVTSDTGELFF
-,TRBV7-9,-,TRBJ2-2,TGTGCCAGCAGCACGGTGGGGGGGCCCGGGGAGCTGTTTTTT,CASSTVGGPGELFF
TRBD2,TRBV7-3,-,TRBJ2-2,TGTGCCAGCAGCCGTACTAGCGGGGGGGCCGGGGAGCTGTTTTTT,CASSRTSGGAGELFF
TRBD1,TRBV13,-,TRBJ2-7,TGTGCCAGCAGCCCCCGGGACAGGGTTTTGGTCGAGCAGTACTTC,CASSPRDRVLVEQYF
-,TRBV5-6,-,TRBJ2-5,TGTGCCAGCACCCCGACATCCGCCTCTCTGCAAGAGACCCAGTACTTC,CASTPTSASLQETQYF
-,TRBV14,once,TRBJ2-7,TGTGCCAGCAGCCAAGGGCAGGCCCCCTACGAGCAGTACTTC,CASSQGQAPYEQYF
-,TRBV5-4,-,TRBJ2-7,TGTGCCAGCAGCCACGACGGGAGCCCCTACGAGCAGTACTTC,CASSHDGSPYEQYF
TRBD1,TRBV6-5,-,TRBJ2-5,TGTGCCAGCGGTCGGGACAGTCAAGAGACCCAGTACTTC,CASGRDSQETQYF
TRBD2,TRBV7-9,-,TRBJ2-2,TGTGCCAGCAGCCCTCGGGGGGGGGCCTCGGGGGAGCTGTTTTTT,CASSPRGGASGELFF
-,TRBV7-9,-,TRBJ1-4,TGTGCCAGCAGCTTATGGGGGCGAGATGAAAAACTGTTTTTT,CASSLWGRDEKLFF
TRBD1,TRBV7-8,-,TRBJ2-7,TGTGCCAGCAGCCCCTGGACAGGGGTCCACGAGCAGTACTTC,CASSPWTGVHEQYF
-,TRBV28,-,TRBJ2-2,TGTGCCACCACCTCCGGGGGCGGGGAGCTGTTTTTT,CATTSGGGELFF
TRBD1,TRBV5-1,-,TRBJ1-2,TGCGCCAGCAGCTTTGAGGGGGGACAGAACTATGGCTACACCTTC,CASSFEGGQNYGYTF
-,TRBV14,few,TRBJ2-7,TGTGCCAGCAGCCCGGACTCGTGGGGGCAGTACTTC,CASSPDSWGQYF
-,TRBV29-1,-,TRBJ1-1,TGCAGCGTCTTGAACACTGAAGCTTTCTTT,CSVLNTEAFF
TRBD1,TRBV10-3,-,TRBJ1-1,TGTGCCATCAGGACCCTCGAGGGACAGGGGAAATCAGGGAACACTGAAGCTTTCTTT,CAIRTLEGQGKSGNTEAFF
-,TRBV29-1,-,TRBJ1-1,TGCAGCGTGCAGACAGCGAACACTGAAGCTTTCTTT,CSVQTANTEAFF
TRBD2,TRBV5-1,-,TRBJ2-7,TGCGCCAGCAGCCCCGGGGGGGAGGCGGTCGAGCAGTACTTC,CASSPGGEAVEQYF
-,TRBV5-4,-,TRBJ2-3,TGTGCCAGCAGCAGCTTGTTGGCGGGGGCCGTGGGAGATACGCAGTATTTT,CASSSLLAGAVGDTQYF
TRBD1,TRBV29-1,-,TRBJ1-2,TGCAGCGTCGAAGACCCCGGGACAGGGCCGAACTATGGCTACACCTTC,CSVEDPGTGPNYGYTF
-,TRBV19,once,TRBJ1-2,TGTGCCAGTTCGCCAGGTGGCGGGCACGGCTACACCTTC,CASSPGGGHGYTF